A single sample is the source of the 18 T cell receptor beta chains below, sequenced in a study of blood T cell repertoires in COVID-19. Produced via immunoSEQ multiplex PCR; TCRdb's table is partial and in-frame only. Found here are 85,000 to 100,000 clones, about 85% of them singletons; the top ten hold 3.5% to 4%. The sequenced sample consisted of peripheral blood. Receptors originate from a man aged 55 to 70 with acute or convalescent COVID-19.

This clone was seen more than once but under ten times. The V gene is TRBV6-4, the J gene TRBJ2-1; 8 bases line up with TRBD2. V was clipped by 6 bases and J by 2 bases; unmatched bases: 9. In germline, CDR1 is MRHNA, CDR2 SNTAGT. The CDR3 spans 16 residues. The CDR3 reads CASRADERGTYNEQFF. In DNA form, the CDR3 reads TGTGCCAGCAGGGCCGATGAGCGGGGGACCTACAATGAGCAGTTCTTC.

This clone was recorded a few times. This CDR3 reads CAWDQGRGTGELFF. CDR3 nucleotide sequence: TGTGCCTGGGACCAGGGGCGCGGCACCGGGGAGCTGTTTTTT. The J gene is TRBJ2-2, the V gene TRBV30; TRBD1 is a possible D gene (6 bases). CDR1 GTSNPN and CDR2 SVGIG come from the germline V gene (reference sequence). The CDR3 consists of 14 residues. The V and J ends lost 5 bases and 4 bases respectively, with 14 bases between them. Full variable domain (remainder filled in from reference TRBV30 and TRBJ2-2): SQTIHQWPATLVQPVGSPLSLECTVEGTSNPNLYWYRQAAGRGLQLLFYSVGIGQISSEVPQNLSASRPQDRQFILSSKKLLLSDSGFYLCAWDQGRGTGELFFGEGSRLTVL.

The V gene is TRBV5-6, the J gene TRBJ1-4; TRBD1 aligns across 9 bases. Looked up from germline, CDR1 is SGHDT and CDR2 is YYEEEE. Germline trimming cut 5 bases from V and 7 bases from J; bases unmatched to any gene: 9. This CDR3 region has 15 residues. For the CDR3, the DNA is TGTGCCAGCAGTTACTCTACAGGGGGCGGTGAAAAACTGTTTTTT. Protein sequence: CASSYSTGGGEKLFF. The full variable domain, completed using reference TRBV5-6 and TRBJ1-4, is DAGVTQSPTHLIKTRGQQVTLRCSPKSGHDTVSWYQQALGQGPQFIFQYYEEEERQRGNFPDRFSGHQFPNYSSELNVNALLLGDSALYLCASSYSTGGGEKLFFGSGTQLSVL.

The chain carries TRBV7-2 and TRBJ2-5, with TRBD2 matching 12 bases. V lost 8 bases and J lost 0; bases outside the gene matches: 1. The V gene's germline CDR1 is SGHTA and CDR2 FQGNSA. There are 14 residues in the CDR3. The CDR3 loop reads CASASGGDQETQYF. CDR3 in DNA: TGTGCCAGCGCTAGCGGGGGGGACCAAGAGACCCAGTACTTC.

V usage is TRBV29-1 and J usage is TRBJ2-5, with D tentatively TRBD2 (5 bases). V was cut by 6 bases and J by 5 bases, with 16 bases left in between. The CDR3 runs 13 residues. Germline CDR1 SQVTM, CDR2 ANQGSEA. CDR3 loop: CSVAGDQRETQYF. As DNA, the CDR3 is TGCAGCGTCGCCGGGGATCAGAGGGAGACCCAGTACTTC.

This sequence joins TRBV6-1 and TRBJ2-1; D perhaps matches TRBD1 (6 bases). The V gene lost 0 bases and the J gene lost 7 bases, with 10 bases spanning the gap. Germline V gene data show CDR1 as MNHNS and CDR2 as SASEGT. The CDR3 spans 14 residues. The DNA of the CDR3 is TGTGCCAGCAGTGAAGCGCTGAGGGGGAATGAGCAGTTCTTC. Encoded protein: CASSEALRGNEQFF.

The V and J genes are TRBV15 and TRBJ2-7; 9 positions match TRBD2. The trim removed 5 bases at V and 6 bases at J, leaving 11 bases unmatched. The CDR3 runs to 15 residues. Germline CDR1 and CDR2: LNHNV and YYDKDF (reference sequence). CDR3 in DNA: TGTGCCACCAGCTTTCGACTAGCGGATGAGGGCGAGCAGTACTTC. Translating gives CATSFRLADEGEQYF.

This clone was detected only once. CDR3 sequence: CASSQVRGYEQYF. CDR3 DNA sequence: TGCGCCAGCAGCCAAGTGCGGGGATACGAGCAGTACTTC. The rearrangement links TRBV4-1 to TRBJ2-7, with TRBD2 as a possible D gene (6 bases). V dropped 1 base and J dropped 4 bases, with 8 bases sitting between them. This CDR3 is 13 amino acids long. The V gene's germline CDR1 is MGHRA and CDR2 YSYEKL.

The chain couples TRBV2 to TRBJ1-5; D unresolved. V gave up 1 base and J gave up 12 bases, with 19 bases separating them. The CDR3 consists of 15 residues. Looked up from germline, CDR1 is SNHLY and CDR2 is FYNNEI. The CDR3 coding sequence is TGTGCCAGCAGTGAAGTAACAGTCTCATCAGTATTCCAGCATTTT. It yields the protein CASSEVTVSSVFQHF.

The sample holds one count of this clone. V usage is TRBV4-3 and J usage is TRBJ1-4; D is perhaps TRBD1 (5 bases). CDR3 size: 15 residues. V was trimmed by 1 base and J by 3 bases, leaving 9 bases between them. CDR1 is LGHNA, CDR2 YSLEER, per germline. The CDR3 DNA reads TGCGCCAGCAGCCAAGGGCCCAGGGCTAATGAAAAACTGTTTTTT. This gives the protein CASSQGPRANEKLFF.

This rearrangement joins TRBV9 to TRBJ2-7; 8 positions match TRBD1. J was trimmed by 5 bases and V by 0 bases; bases with no gene match: 4. Germline CDR1 reads SGDLS; CDR2 reads YYNGEE. This CDR3 is built from 14 residues. The chain's CDR3 is CASSVGWTGNEQYF. Written as DNA, the CDR3 is TGTGCCAGCAGCGTAGGATGGACAGGGAACGAGCAGTACTTC.

The chain couples TRBV7-6 to TRBJ1-2; 7 bases agree with TRBD1. The CDR3 is 15 amino acids. The V gene's germline CDR1 is SGHVS and CDR2 FNYEAQ. V dropped 5 bases and J dropped 4; count of bases not matched to a gene: 10. The CDR3 nucleotides are TGTGCCAGCAGCAGGGTGGTAGGGGGCTTCTATGGCTACACCTTC. Translation: CASSRVVGGFYGYTF.

The chain joins TRBV2 to TRBJ1-6; D gene ambiguous. The CDR3 is made up of 18 amino acids. CDR1 is SNHLY, CDR2 FYNNEI, per germline. Deletions cut 4 bases from V and 0 bases from J, with 16 bases between. CDR3 nucleotide sequence: TGTGCCAGCAGTGCCGTGGGCACCCCAAGCTCCTATAATTCACCCCTCCACTTT. It is translated as CASSAVGTPSSYNSPLHF.

This clone rates as medium-sized. CDR3 region: CASSLGRVVEQYF. CDR3 DNA sequence: TGTGCCAGCAGCTTAGGTCGGGTTGTCGAGCAGTACTTC. This rearrangement joins TRBV7-2 to TRBJ2-7; D remains ambiguous. The CDR3 runs to 13 residues. Trimming took 1 base from V and 6 from J, leaving 10 bases between them. The V gene's germline CDR1 is SGHTA and CDR2 FQGNSA.

J is TRBJ2-1 and V is TRBV9, with 8 nucleotides matching TRBD2. Trimming cost V 0 bases and J 0 bases; bases outside gene matches: 5. CDR1 and CDR2 (germline): SGDLS, YYNGEE. There are 17 residues in the CDR3. This CDR3 is CASSVASGSSSYNEQFF. In nucleotides, the CDR3 is TGTGCCAGCAGCGTAGCTAGCGGGTCGAGCTCCTACAATGAGCAGTTCTTC.

The chain carries TRBV12-3 or TRBV12-4 and TRBJ2-5; weak D call: TRBD2 (6 bases). Trimming stripped 5 bases from V and 1 base from J, with 8 bases between. This CDR3 spans 13 amino acids. The CDR3 sequence is CASSRDFQETQYF. The CDR3 bases are TGTGCCAGCAGTAGGGACTTCCAAGAGACCCAGTACTTC.

This chain links TRBV7-2 with TRBJ1-6; TRBD1 aligns across 7 bases. Losses at the gene ends were 5 bases for V and 5 bases for J; bases not matched to a gene: 3. This CDR3 has 14 amino acids. Germline CDR1 SGHTA, CDR2 FQGNSA. The CDR3 sequence: CASSRDSNNSPLHF. The DNA for the CDR3 is TGTGCCAGCAGCCGGGACAGCAATAATTCACCCCTCCACTTT. The full variable domain, rest sourced from reference TRBV7-2 and TRBJ1-6, is GAGVSQSPSNKVTEKGKDVELRCDPISGHTALYWYRQSLGQGLEFLIYFQGNSAPDKSGLPSDRFSAERTGGSVSTLTIQRTQQEDSAVYLCASSRDSNNSPLHFGNGTRLTVT.

As DNA, the CDR3 is TGTGCCAGCAGTGAAGCGCTGGGGGGTACGCAGTATTTT. Protein product: CASSEALGGTQYF. The chain carries TRBV2 and TRBJ2-3; the D gene is possibly TRBD2 (6 bases). CDR1 and CDR2 from the germline V gene are SNHLY and FYNNEI. Trimming stripped 0 bases from V and 8 bases from J, with 9 bases between. This CDR3 is 13 amino acids long. Full variable domain (missing parts from reference TRBV2 and TRBJ2-3): EPEVTQTPSHQVTQMGQEVILRCVPISNHLYFYWYRQILGQKVEFLVSFYNNEISEKSEIFDDQFSVERPDGSNFTLKIRSTKLEDSAMYFCASSEALGGTQYFGPGTRLTVL.